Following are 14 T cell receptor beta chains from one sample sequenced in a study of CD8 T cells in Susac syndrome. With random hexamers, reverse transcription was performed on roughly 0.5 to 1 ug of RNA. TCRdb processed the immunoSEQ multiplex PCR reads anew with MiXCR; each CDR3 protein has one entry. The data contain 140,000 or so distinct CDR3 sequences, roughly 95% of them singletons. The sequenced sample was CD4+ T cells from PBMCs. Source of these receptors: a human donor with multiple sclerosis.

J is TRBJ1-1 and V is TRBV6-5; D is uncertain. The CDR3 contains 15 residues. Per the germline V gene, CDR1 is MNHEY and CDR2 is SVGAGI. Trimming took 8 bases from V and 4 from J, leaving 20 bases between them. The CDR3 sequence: CASCAGILRFTEAFF. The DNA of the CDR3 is TGTGCCAGCTGTGCGGGGATCCTTCGATTCACTGAAGCTTTCTTT.

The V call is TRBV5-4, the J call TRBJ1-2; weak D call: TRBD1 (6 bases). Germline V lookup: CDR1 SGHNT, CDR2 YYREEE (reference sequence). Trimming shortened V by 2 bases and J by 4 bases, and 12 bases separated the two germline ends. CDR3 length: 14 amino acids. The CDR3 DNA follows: TGTGCCAGCAGCTTTACAGGGAAAAGCTATGGCTACACCTTC. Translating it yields CASSFTGKSYGYTF.

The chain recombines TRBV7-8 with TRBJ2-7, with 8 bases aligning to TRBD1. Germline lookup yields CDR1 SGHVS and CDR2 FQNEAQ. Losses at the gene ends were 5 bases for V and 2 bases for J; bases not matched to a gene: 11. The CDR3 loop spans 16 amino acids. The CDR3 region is CASSPDLRTGTYEQYF. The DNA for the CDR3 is TGTGCCAGCAGCCCCGACCTAAGGACAGGGACCTACGAGCAGTACTTC.

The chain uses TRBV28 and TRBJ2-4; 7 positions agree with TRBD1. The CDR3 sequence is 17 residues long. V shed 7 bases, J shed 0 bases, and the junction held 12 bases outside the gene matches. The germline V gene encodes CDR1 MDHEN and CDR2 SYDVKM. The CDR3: CASNQEQGSQAKNIQYF. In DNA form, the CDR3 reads TGTGCCAGCAACCAAGAACAGGGGTCCCAAGCCAAAAACATTCAGTACTTC.

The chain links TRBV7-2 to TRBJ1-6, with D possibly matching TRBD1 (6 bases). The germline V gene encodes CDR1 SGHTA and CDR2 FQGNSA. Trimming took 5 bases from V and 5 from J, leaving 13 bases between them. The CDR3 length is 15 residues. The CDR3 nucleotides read TGTGCCAGCAGCCAGGATCGGACAGATAATTCACCCCTCCACTTT. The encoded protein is CASSQDRTDNSPLHF. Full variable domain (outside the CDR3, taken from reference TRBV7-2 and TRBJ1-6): GAGVSQSPSNKVTEKGKDVELRCDPISGHTALYWYRQSLGQGLEFLIYFQGNSAPDKSGLPSDRFSAERTGGSVSTLTIQRTQQEDSAVYLCASSQDRTDNSPLHFGNGTRLTVT.

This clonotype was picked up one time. The CDR3: CASSQSGQGDYGYTF. The CDR3 bases are TGTGCCAGCAGCCAGTCGGGACAGGGAGACTATGGCTACACCTTC. The chain joins TRBV5-6 to TRBJ1-2; 9 bases map to TRBD1. This CDR3 region has 15 residues. Germline V gene data show CDR1 as SGHDT and CDR2 as YYEEEE. The V gene end was trimmed by 4 bases and the J gene end by 3 bases; junction bases not matched to a gene: 7.

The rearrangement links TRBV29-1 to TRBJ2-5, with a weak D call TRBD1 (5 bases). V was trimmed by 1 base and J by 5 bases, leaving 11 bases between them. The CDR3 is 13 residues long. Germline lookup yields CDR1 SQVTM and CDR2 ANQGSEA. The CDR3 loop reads CSVEGRVGETQYF. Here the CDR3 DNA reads TGCAGCGTTGAAGGCAGGGTCGGGGAGACCCAGTACTTC.

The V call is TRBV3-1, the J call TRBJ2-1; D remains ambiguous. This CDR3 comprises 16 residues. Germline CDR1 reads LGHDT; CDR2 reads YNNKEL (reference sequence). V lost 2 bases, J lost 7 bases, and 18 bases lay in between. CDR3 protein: CASSQRTAPTGNEQFF. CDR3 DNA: TGTGCCAGCAGCCAACGCACGGCCCCGACTGGGAATGAGCAGTTCTTC.

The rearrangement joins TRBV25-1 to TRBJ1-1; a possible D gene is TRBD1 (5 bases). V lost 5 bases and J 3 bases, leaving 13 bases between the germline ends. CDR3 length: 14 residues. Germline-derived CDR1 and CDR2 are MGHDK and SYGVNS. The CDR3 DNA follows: TGTGCCAGCAGTTGGCAGGGTCGGGACACTGAAGCTTTCTTT. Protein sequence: CASSWQGRDTEAFF.

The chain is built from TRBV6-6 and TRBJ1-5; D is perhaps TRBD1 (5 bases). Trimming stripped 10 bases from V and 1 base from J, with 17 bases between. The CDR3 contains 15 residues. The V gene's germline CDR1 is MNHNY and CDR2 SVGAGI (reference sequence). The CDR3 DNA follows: TGTGCCACCCATTACGGGGCACCCAGCAATCAGCCCCAGCATTTT. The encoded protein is CATHYGAPSNQPQHF.

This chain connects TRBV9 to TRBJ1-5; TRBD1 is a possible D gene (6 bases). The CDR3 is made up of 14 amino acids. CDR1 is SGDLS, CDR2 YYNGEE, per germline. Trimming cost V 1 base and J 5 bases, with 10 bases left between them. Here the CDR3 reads CASSVSGDYQPQHF. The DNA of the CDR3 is TGTGCCAGCAGCGTATCAGGGGATTATCAGCCCCAGCATTTT.

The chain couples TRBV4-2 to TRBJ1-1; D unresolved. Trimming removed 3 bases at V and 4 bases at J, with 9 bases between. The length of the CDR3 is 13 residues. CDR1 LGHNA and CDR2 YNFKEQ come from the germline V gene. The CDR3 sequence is CASSQETRTEAFF. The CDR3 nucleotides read TGTGCCAGCAGCCAGGAGACTCGCACTGAAGCTTTCTTT.

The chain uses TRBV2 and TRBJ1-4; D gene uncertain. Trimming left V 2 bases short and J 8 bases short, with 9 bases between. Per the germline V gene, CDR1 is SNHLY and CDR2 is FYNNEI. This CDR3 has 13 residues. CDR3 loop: CASSELPREKLFF. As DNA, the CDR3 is TGTGCCAGCAGTGAATTACCAAGGGAAAAACTGTTTTTT.

CDR3 residues: CASSPPRLAGLETQYF. The DNA for the CDR3 is TGTGCCAGCTCACCACCGCGACTAGCGGGGCTGGAGACCCAGTACTTC. The chain uses TRBV18 and TRBJ2-5; 11 bases agree with TRBD2. The J segment lost 5 bases and the V segment lost 0 bases, leaving 5 bases of the junction unmatched. The CDR3 has 16 amino acids. Germline loops: CDR1 KGHSH, CDR2 LQKENI.